Listed below are T cell receptor beta chains from one sample, sequenced in a study of cytomegalovirus exposure and HLA in healthy donors. The table came from immunoSEQ multiplex PCR; TCRdb's copy has only in-frame clones and leaves some out. The table records some 130,000 clones, about four fifths of them present only once. Input material: PBMCs. The receptors come from a man aged 18 to 30 in good health and CMV-seronegative. CDR3s include the opening cysteine and the closing phenylalanine or tryptophan. The order of the fields is D gene, J gene, V gene, clone size, CDR3 DNA, CDR3 protein. The D gene is left open where the match is weak. Clone size appears in some rows only: once, few, many, or a class for an expanded clone.

>-|TRBJ2-1|TRBV21-1|-
TGTGCCAGCAGCAAAAGAGGGACAGGGGGGATGTACAATGAGCAGTTCTTC
CASSKRGTGGMYNEQFF
>-|TRBJ1-1|TRBV7-9|few
TGTGCCAGCAGCAAAAGAGGTGAACCTGAAGCTTTCTTT
CASSKRGEPEAFF
>TRBD1|TRBJ2-2|TRBV9|-
TGTGCCAGCAGCGTAGGCGGCCAGGGGGTGAACACCGGGGAGCTGTTTTTT
CASSVGGQGVNTGELFF
>TRBD2|TRBJ2-7|TRBV7-2|-
TGTGCCAGCAGCTCCTCGGCACTAGCGGGAATCTACGAGCAGTACTTC
CASSSSALAGIYEQYF
>-|TRBJ1-1|TRBV28|-
TGTGCCAGCAGTTTACTTGGGGGCCCGAACACTGAAGCTTTCTTT
CASSLLGGPNTEAFF
>TRBD1|TRBJ1-1|TRBV4-3|few
TGCGCCAGCACCAGAGCAACAGGGGTCGGCACTGAAGCTTTCTTT
CASTRATGVGTEAFF
>-|TRBJ2-7|TRBV28|-
TGTGCCAGCAGTTTGGAGACAGACATGGCCGGGCAGTACTTC
CASSLETDMAGQYF
>TRBD2|TRBJ2-2|TRBV5-4|few
TGTGCCAGCAGCTTGGGCGGGAGTTTCCTAAGCTCCGGGGAGCTGTTTTTT
CASSLGGSFLSSGELFF
>TRBD2|TRBJ2-3|TRBV10-1|-
TGCGCCAGCAGTAAATCTACTAGCGGGACCACAGATACGCAGTATTTT
CASSKSTSGTTDTQYF
>TRBD2|TRBJ2-5|TRBV4-3|few
TGCGCCAGCAGCCAAGGGGGATGGGGGGGCCAAGAGACCCAGTACTTC
CASSQGGWGGQETQYF
>-|TRBJ1-2|TRBV11-2|-
TGTGCCAGCAGCCGGGACATCCAGGGGGGCTACACCTTC
CASSRDIQGGYTF
>-|TRBJ2-1|TRBV7-9|-
TGTGCCAGCAGGCCCGGGATCCCGCCCGGGAATGAGCAGTTCTTC
CASRPGIPPGNEQFF
>TRBD1|TRBJ2-5|TRBV7-9|-
TGTGCCAGCAGCGCCCTGACAGGGGGCCAAGAGACCCAGTACTTC
CASSALTGGQETQYF
>-|TRBJ2-5|TRBV7-9|once
TGTGCCAGCAGCTTCGTTCGGGAGGAGACCCAGTACTTC
CASSFVREETQYF
>TRBD2|TRBJ2-1|TRBV4-2|-
TGTGCCAGCAGCCCCCAGGCGGGACTAGCGGGAGATCGTGAGCAGTTCTTC
CASSPQAGLAGDREQFF
>TRBD2|TRBJ2-2|TRBV7-8|-
TGTGCCAGCAGCTTACAGAGACTAGCGGTCGGCGGGGAGCTGTTTTTT
CASSLQRLAVGGELFF
>TRBD1|TRBJ2-6|TRBV7-9|-
TGTGCCAGGGCCCCGGGACAGCCGAACTCTGGGGCCAACGTCCTGACTTTC
CARAPGQPNSGANVLTF
>TRBD1|TRBJ2-1|TRBV14|-
TGTGCCAGCAGCCAAGGGACAGGGGGGCCCTACAATGAGCAGTTCTTC
CASSQGTGGPYNEQFF
>TRBD2|TRBJ2-1|TRBV27|-
TGTGCCAGCAGTTTATTAGAGGGACTAGTTAAACGTGAGCAGTTCTTC
CASSLLEGLVKREQFF